This TCR beta chain emerged from a study of beta chain features in type 1 diabetes. All of the isolated RNA was reverse transcribed, so expressed TCRB transcripts were sequenced. Produced via immunoSEQ multiplex PCR; TCRdb's table is partial and in-frame only. The sample contains some 63,000 clones, approximately 59% of which appear only once. The length of the CDR3 is 17 residues. Per the germline V gene, CDR1 is SEHNR and CDR2 is FQNEAQ (reference sequence). Trimming shortened V by 2 bases and J by 0 bases, and 14 bases separated the two germline ends. The chain employs TRBV7-9 and TRBJ1-3; D call uncertain. Sample: Tregs from blood. The receptor was derived from a woman aged 18 to 35 in good health. CDR3 in amino acids: CASSLLTVASSGNTIYF. The CDR3 region has the DNA TGTGCCAGCAGCTTACTGACCGTGGCTAGCTCTGGAAACACCATATATTTT. The full variable domain, rest sourced from reference TRBV7-9 and TRBJ1-3, is DTGVSQNPRHKITKRGQNVTFRCDPISEHNRLYWYRQTLGQGPEFLTYFQNEAQLEKSRLLSDRFSAERPKGSFSTLEIQRTEQGDSAMYLCASSLLTVASSGNTIYFGEGSWLTVV.